This T cell receptor beta chain came from a study of T cell responses to AZD1222 COVID-19 vaccine. V lost 8 bases and J lost 4, with 14 bases in between. Germline-derived CDR1 and CDR2 are MNHEY and SVGAGI. The CDR3 is made up of 13 amino acids. TCRdb keeps only in-frame clones here, not all; method: immunoSEQ multiplex PCR. The sample yields 130,000 to 150,000 clones, under 95% seen once. Broader study findings: Two AZD1222 administrations were followed by greater Spike-specific TCR breadth and depth. Possibly, clonal diversity was underestimated; donors were largely white British and included more females.

Comment on this clone: Its matching antigen is unknown.

The source was peripheral blood, collected on day 0 of MenACWY control vaccination. V and J are TRBV6-5 and TRBJ1-2; a possible D gene is TRBD1 (5 bases). The TCR sequence derives from an adult in good health. This chain's CDR3 is CASYRGDGYGYTF. The CDR3 DNA sequence: TGTGCCAGCTACCGGGGGGATGGCTATGGCTACACCTTC.